This T cell receptor (beta chain) was documented in a study of blood T cell repertoires in COVID-19. Study as a whole: From the United States, Italy and Spain came samples of acute and convalescent COVID-19. PBMCs, B-cell-depleted T cells, or T cells were the source of the cDNA or gDNA that made up the material.

Sequenced by immunoSEQ multiplex PCR; TCRdb stores in-frame clones only, minus some. This repertoire shows under 200,000 clones, about 83% found once; its top ten account for roughly 8.3%. CDR1 is SGHTA and CDR2 is FQGNSA in the germline V gene. Trimming at V came to 5 bases and at J to 4 bases, leaving 16 bases not matched to a gene. The CDR3 spans 18 residues. The chain has TRBV7-2 and TRBJ1-5, with 8 bases matching TRBD1. This sequence originates from a man between 60 and 75 years old with acute or convalescent COVID-19. The sequenced sample was peripheral blood. CDR3 sequence (DNA): TGTGCCAGCAGCCACAGGGGGGGGAGTAGGGGCGCTAATCAGCCCCAGCATTTT. Translated: CASSHRGGSRGANQPQHF.